This T cell receptor beta chain was observed in a study of blood T cell repertoires in COVID-19. Study-wide background: The origin of the acute and convalescent COVID-19 samples was the United States, Italy and Spain. Sample material is recorded as cDNA or gDNA derived from T cells, B-cell-depleted T cells, or PBMCs.

Authors' data handling: Reference gene primer amplification gave nucleated cell count estimates. Libraries were prepared by immunoSEQ multiplex PCR; TCRdb keeps only in-frame clonotypes and omits some of them. V and J calls and clone size come straight from that table; D and trimming were deduced from the DNA. The sample has about 14,000 clones, about 80% seen once; the top ten hold 9.7%. Germline loops: CDR1 SGDLS, CDR2 YYNGEE. The CDR3 runs to 13 residues. V was clipped by 2 bases and J by 10 bases; unmatched bases: 4. This TCR was recovered from a man between 65 and 85 years old with acute or convalescent COVID-19. Input material: peripheral blood. The chain uses TRBV9 and TRBJ2-4, with TRBD1 matching over 9 bases. CDR3 amino acids: CASSVLDRGIQYF. The CDR3 region has the DNA TGTGCCAGCAGCGTTCTAGACAGGGGGATTCAGTACTTC.